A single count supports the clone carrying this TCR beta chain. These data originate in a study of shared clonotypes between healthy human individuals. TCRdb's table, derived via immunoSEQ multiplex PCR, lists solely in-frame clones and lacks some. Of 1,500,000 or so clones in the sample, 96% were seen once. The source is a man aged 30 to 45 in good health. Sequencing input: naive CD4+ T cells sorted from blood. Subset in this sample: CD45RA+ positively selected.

The DNA for the CDR3 is TGTGCCAGCAGCTTGATCAGGGCTTACGAGCAGTACTTC. It specifies CASSLIRAYEQYF. This chain connects TRBV5-6 to TRBJ2-7, with a weak D call TRBD1 (5 bases). Trimming stripped 1 base from V and 4 bases from J, with 9 bases between. CDR1 is SGHDT and CDR2 is YYEEEE in the germline V gene. The CDR3 runs to 13 residues.